The 10 T cell receptor beta chains in this list originate from one sample, sequenced in a study of regulatory T cells in long-lasting Graves disease. Arm-PCR of CDR3 regions with iRepertoire HTBI primers generated TCR beta libraries. From the multiplex PCR reads, TCRdb called clonotypes with MiXCR, one entry per CDR3 protein. The sample includes about 220,000 distinct CDR3 sequences, 15% to 20% of them seen just once. Described time point: newly diagnosed GD, antithyroid drugs for less than 3 months. RNA isolated from PBMCs was used to make the TCR library. The same data also went into a second study, on T cells in Graves' hyperthyroidism and ophthalmopathy.

This material consisted of peripheral blood mononuclear cells (PBMCs), taken at new diagnosis, from a patient treated with antithyroid drugs. Receptors originate from a woman aged 30 to 39 with Graves disease.

This clonotype came up many times. The CDR3 region is CASREDRTGNTIYF. CDR3 DNA: TGTGCCAGCAGGGAGGACAGGACTGGAAACACCATATATTTT. The chain couples TRBV6-1 to TRBJ1-3, with 7 nucleotides matching TRBD1. Germline values: CDR1 MNHNS, CDR2 SASEGT. CDR3 size: 14 residues. The trim removed 6 bases at V and 2 bases at J, leaving 4 bases unmatched.

This clonotype was seen at least ten times. This sequence joins TRBV11-1 and TRBJ2-7, with 7 bases aligning to TRBD1. The ends lost 1 base at V and 3 bases at J; junction bases unmatched: 3. The CDR3 has 14 amino acids. CDR1 SGHAT and CDR2 FQDESV come from the germline V gene (reference sequence). CDR3 sequence (DNA): TGTGCCAGCAGCTTAGGACAGGGTTTCTACGAGCAGTACTTC. Encoded protein: CASSLGQGFYEQYF.

This clonotype was found many times. This CDR3 is CASSLDPGAGYTF. CDR3 nucleotides: TGTGCCAGCAGTTTAGATCCAGGGGCAGGCTACACCTTC. The chain employs TRBV12-3 or TRBV12-4 and TRBJ1-2; possible D gene TRBD1, 6 bases. The CDR3 loop spans 13 amino acids. V was trimmed by 1 base and J by 8 bases, leaving 11 bases between them.

This clonotype has ten or more counts. V and J are TRBV27 and TRBJ1-4; D unclear. Germline assignment: CDR1 MNHEY and CDR2 SMNVEV (reference sequence). The CDR3 contains 16 residues. V was trimmed by 4 bases and J by 8 bases, leaving 20 bases between them. DNA of the CDR3: TGTGCCAGCAGTTCCCCCAGACCGATTCAGAGGGAAAAACTGTTTTTT. It codes for CASSSPRPIQREKLFF.

V and J are TRBV5-1 and TRBJ2-5; 8 bases agree with TRBD1. Germline values: CDR1 SGHRS, CDR2 YFSETQ. V lost 4 bases and J lost 5; bases outside the gene matches: 16. The CDR3 extends over 17 amino acids. The CDR3 reads CASSLWTGPDQGETQYF. CDR3 in DNA: TGCGCCAGCAGCCTATGGACAGGGCCCGACCAAGGGGAGACCCAGTACTTC.

This clonotype was seen at least ten times. The chain combines TRBV7-9 with TRBJ2-5; maybe TRBD1 (5 bases). The CDR3 is 14 residues long. Trimming cost V 4 bases and J 3 bases, with 12 bases left between them. Germline values: CDR1 SEHNR, CDR2 FQNEAQ (reference sequence). The CDR3, as DNA: TGTGCCAGCAGCTCTCAGGGCAGGAAAGAGACCCAGTACTTC. Translation: CASSSQGRKETQYF.

The V call is TRBV19, the J call TRBJ2-3, with 10 positions matching TRBD2. The ends lost 6 bases at V and 0 bases at J; junction bases unmatched: 9. The CDR3 runs 17 residues. CDR1 LNHDA and CDR2 SQIVND come from the germline V gene (reference sequence). The CDR3 is CASRRSGRVSSTDTQYF. The CDR3 nucleotides read TGTGCCAGTAGGAGAAGCGGGAGGGTGTCTAGCACAGATACGCAGTATTTT. Full variable domain (remainder filled in from reference TRBV19 and TRBJ2-3): DGGITQSPKYLFRKEGQNVTLSCEQNLNHDAMYWYRQDPGQGLRLIYYSQIVNDFQKGDIAEGYSVSREKKESFPLTVTSAQKNPTAFYLCASRRSGRVSSTDTQYFGPGTRLTVL.

This clonotype was counted at least ten times. The rearrangement links TRBV28 to TRBJ2-7, with TRBD1 matching 7 bases. The germline CDR1 and CDR2 sequences are MDHEN and SYDVKM. V was clipped by 5 bases and J by 0 bases; unmatched bases: 10. CDR3 length: 16 amino acids. CDR3: CASSPTGTASSYEQYF. The CDR3 DNA sequence: TGTGCCAGCAGTCCCACCGGGACAGCAAGCTCCTACGAGCAGTACTTC.

This clonotype was detected many times. This chain uses TRBV7-9 with TRBJ2-1; 9 nucleotides align to TRBD2. V lost 4 bases, J lost 12 bases, and 16 bases stayed unmatched. CDR1 is SEHNR and CDR2 is FQNEAQ in the germline V gene (reference sequence). The CDR3 sequence is 16 residues long. CDR3 protein: CASSSSGGPRSGVQFF. The DNA of the CDR3 is TGTGCCAGCAGCTCCAGCGGGGGGCCCAGGTCTGGTGTGCAGTTCTTC.

This clonotype was detected many times. This chain's CDR3 is CAWSARRDTEAFF. CDR3 DNA sequence: TGTGCCTGGAGTGCCCGGCGGGACACTGAAGCTTTCTTT. This chain uses TRBV30 with TRBJ1-1; D ambiguous. Trimming stripped 1 base from V and 3 bases from J, with 9 bases between. CDR3 length: 13 residues. Germline CDR1 and CDR2: GTSNPN and SVGIG (reference sequence).